The T cell receptor beta chain described here comes from a study of T cell responses to AZD1222 COVID-19 vaccine (dated by TCRdb to the early 2020s). Some background on the complete study: Because spike-specific TCR depth and breadth did not differ between the two schedules, AZD1222 recipients who got a second dose at roughly 4 weeks were pooled with those who got a second dose at roughly 12 weeks. TCR sequencing covered 233 trial participants: 207 given two doses of AZD1222 and about 26 given two doses of MenACWY control vaccine. Enrollment into the trials was organized by age into subgroups of 18-55, 56-69 and 70-plus years, and those subgroups contained roughly 150, 30 and 60 TCR-sequenced participants, respectively.

The time point label on this specimen signifies: baseline before first vaccination. The vaccinee samples were drawn from two UK trials, COV001 and COV002, one of which was a single-blind randomized controlled phase 2/3 trial testing AZD1222 (ChAdOx1 nCoV-19) in healthy adults. Trial participant PBMC samples were collected at day 0 and day 28 after the second dose for TCRbeta chain sequencing. What the research found in general, with its limitations: In the small 56-69-year group, the increase in depth fell short of significance, most likely because of low power. Spike-specific TCR breadth and depth rose significantly after two AZD1222 doses compared with day 0 and with MenACWY recipients. Only six AZD1222 recipients were SARS-CoV-2 seropositive at baseline, limiting conclusions about previously exposed vaccinees. Vaccine-associated CD4 TCRs spanned the whole spike protein, with dominant responses in regions 160-218 and 743-854. Because no samples from the day 14 peak response were available, repertoires could be characterized only after the peak T cell response. Reportedly, almost half of the unique spike-specific TCRs recognized epitopes lying outside the regions that are mutated in the B.1.351 and B.1.1.7 variants. Most participants were white British and females outnumbered males, and the authors suggested that clonal diversity may have been underestimated.

The CDR3 regions of human TCRbeta chains were analyzed by immunosequencing. Under the source paper's analysis protocol: Repertoire TCRs were checked for matches against a reference library of SARS-CoV-2-specific TCRs that had been generated using the MIRA antigen-specificity platform. Breadth meant the fraction of unique TCRs that were SARS-CoV-2-associated, whereas depth meant the fraction of total T cells that were SARS-CoV-2-associated. Using the MIRA data, every spike-specific TCR was mapped to the spike region that the TCR reacted to and assigned to either a CD4 or a CD8 class. Log10-transformed breadth and depth values were compared by one-way ANOVA with Sidak's multiple comparisons tests. TCRdb stores this immuneACCESS table with in-frame sequences only. Part of the clones is absent; in the studies checked, under half of the shortfall reflects unresolved V genes, and no reason is known for the rest. V, J and clone size are those of that table, while D and trimming were read from the DNA. For this sample the table gives roughly 150,000 clones, of which around 88% were detected only once. The ten most abundant clones make up approximately 3.5% of the sample.

Details on this clone: Its antigen is not yet known. Per-base qualities were not stored, and no clone one base away is much larger.

There are 14 amino acids in the CDR3, from cysteine to phenylalanine inclusive. The kept DNA is CDR3 alone, 42 bases in frame from the first base. The germline V gene yields SGHRS for CDR1 and YFSETQ for CDR2. V loses 4 bases of germline sequence and J loses 5 bases, and the interval between the two ends is 15 bases. The V and J segments used are TRBV5-1 and TRBJ1-1; possibly the D gene is TRBD1, per 6 matching bases. The sequence came from an adult in good health. This sample comprised peripheral blood, obtained on day 0 of AZD1222 vaccination. Read as DNA, the sequence is TGCGCCAGCAGCACCCAAAGAAGGGGGACTGAAGCTTTCTTT. Its translation reads: CASSTQRRGTEAFF.